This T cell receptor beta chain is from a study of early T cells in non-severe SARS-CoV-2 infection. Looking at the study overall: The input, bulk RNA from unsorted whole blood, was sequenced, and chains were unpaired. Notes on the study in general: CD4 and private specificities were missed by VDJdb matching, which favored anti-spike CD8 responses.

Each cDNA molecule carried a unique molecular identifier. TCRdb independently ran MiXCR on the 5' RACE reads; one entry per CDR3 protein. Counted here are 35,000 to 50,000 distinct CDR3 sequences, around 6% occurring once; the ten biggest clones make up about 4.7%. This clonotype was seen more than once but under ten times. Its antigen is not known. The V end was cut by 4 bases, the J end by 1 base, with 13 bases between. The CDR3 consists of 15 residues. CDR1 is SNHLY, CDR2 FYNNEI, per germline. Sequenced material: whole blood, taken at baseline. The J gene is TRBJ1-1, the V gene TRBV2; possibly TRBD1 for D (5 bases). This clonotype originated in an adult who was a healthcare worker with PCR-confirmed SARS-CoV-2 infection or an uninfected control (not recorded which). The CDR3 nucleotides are TGTGCCAGCAGTGGGGGACGGAGGGGGAACACTGAAGCTTTCTTT. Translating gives CASSGGRRGNTEAFF.